The sequence of this TCR beta chain was determined in a study of lymphopenia after photon versus proton radiotherapy (dated by TCRdb to the late 2010s). With respect to the entire study: In patients with gastrointestinal tumors who developed high-grade lymphopenia, the study compared the immunological effects of photon radiation therapy with those of proton radiation therapy. The goal of the study was to describe how the two radiation modalities differ in their effects on the immune system. The cohort comprised under 25 patients with gastrointestinal tumors who received either photon or proton therapy and then developed lymphopenia.

Broader findings and caveats from the paper: Relative stability during treatment was observed in proton-treated patients, whereas loss of naive T cells and TCR diversity and gain of effector/memory populations were observed in photon-treated patients. Across the cohort, a larger post-nadir drop in TCR diversity was inversely correlated with overall survival time among patients who died. The survival association was examined only in patients who died, and the authors described better survival with proton therapy as a possibility, not as a demonstrated result. Once the lymphocyte count had reached its nadir, the repertoires of photon-treated patients showed oligoclonal expansion, particularly of CD8+ Temra cells, and this expansion drove the decline in diversity.

In regard to this clone: What this receptor recognizes is not known. Within one base of it there is no much larger clone, and no base qualities were kept.

Library construction relied on the immunoSEQ multiplex PCR assay. Deep sequencing of rearranged TCR beta loci, alongside multiparametric flow cytometry, was used to profile T cell repertoires. TCRdb retrieved this table from immuneACCESS and kept in-frame rearrangements only. Not all clones are present; in checked studies, unresolved V genes account for under half, and no reason is known for the remainder. This sample is represented by about 25,000 clones; 80% to 85% of them were singletons. The ten largest clones take up roughly 3.8% of the sample. This specimen was peripheral blood, taken from a patient treated with photon-based radiotherapy. The clonotype comes from a woman aged 50 to 65 with pancreatic cancer.

The CDR3 amino acid sequence is: CASSLGGPDTQYF. The sequenced DNA: TGTGCCAGCAGCTTGGGAGGCCCAGATACGCAGTATTTT. The chain is encoded by TRBV5-5 joined to TRBJ2-3; the D gene identity is not certain. Based on the germline V gene (reference sequence), the CDR1 and CDR2 sequences are SGHKS and YYEKEE. Including cysteine and phenylalanine, the CDR3 has 13 amino acids. Of the read, only the CDR3 DNA is kept; its 39 bases are in frame from base 1. The trim is 0 bases for V and 4 bases for J, with a gap of 6 bases between the germline ends. With the portions outside the CDR3 filled from the reference TRBV5-5 and TRBJ2-3 genes, the complete variable region becomes DAGVTQSPTHLIKTRGQQVTLRCSPISGHKSVSWYQQVLGQGPQFIFQYYEKEERGRGNFPDRFSARQFPNYSSELNVNALLLGDSALYLCASSLGGPDTQYFGPGTRLTVL.